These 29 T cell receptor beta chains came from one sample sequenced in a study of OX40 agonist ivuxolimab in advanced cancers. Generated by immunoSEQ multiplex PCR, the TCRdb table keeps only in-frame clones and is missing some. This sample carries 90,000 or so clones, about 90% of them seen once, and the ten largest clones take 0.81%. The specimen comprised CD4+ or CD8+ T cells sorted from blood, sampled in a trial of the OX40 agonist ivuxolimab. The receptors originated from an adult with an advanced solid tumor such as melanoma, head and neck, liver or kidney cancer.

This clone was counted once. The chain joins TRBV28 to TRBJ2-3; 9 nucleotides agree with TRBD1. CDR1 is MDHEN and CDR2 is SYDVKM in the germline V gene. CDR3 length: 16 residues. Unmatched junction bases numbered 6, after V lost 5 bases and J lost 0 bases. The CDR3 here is CASSLTGGPSTDTQYF. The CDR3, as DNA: TGTGCCAGCAGTCTGACAGGGGGACCTAGCACAGATACGCAGTATTTT.

The CDR3 coding sequence is TGTGCCAGCAGCTTGGAGGGTTTGGCAGGCTATGGCTACACCTTC. It yields the protein CASSLEGLAGYGYTF. The chain couples TRBV5-4 to TRBJ1-2; D unresolved. This CDR3 is built from 15 residues. The V and J ends lost 0 bases and 4 bases respectively, with 13 bases between them. Germline CDR1 and CDR2: SGHNT and YYREEE (reference sequence).

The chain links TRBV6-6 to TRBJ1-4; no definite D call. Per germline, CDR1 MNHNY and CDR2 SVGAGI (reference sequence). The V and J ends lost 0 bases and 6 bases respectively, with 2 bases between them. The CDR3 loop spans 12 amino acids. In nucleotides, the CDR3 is TGTGCCAGCAGTTACTCTCATGAAAAACTGTTTTTT. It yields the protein CASSYSHEKLFF.

The CDR3 is CASSVGTGGNTDTQYF. The CDR3 nucleotides are TGTGCCAGCAGCGTGGGGACGGGAGGGAACACAGATACGCAGTATTTT. The J gene is TRBJ2-3, the V gene TRBV9, with 8 bases that match TRBD2. Trimming cost V 2 bases and J 2 bases; bases outside gene matches: 7. CDR3 length: 16 residues. Per the germline V gene, CDR1 is SGDLS and CDR2 is YYNGEE.

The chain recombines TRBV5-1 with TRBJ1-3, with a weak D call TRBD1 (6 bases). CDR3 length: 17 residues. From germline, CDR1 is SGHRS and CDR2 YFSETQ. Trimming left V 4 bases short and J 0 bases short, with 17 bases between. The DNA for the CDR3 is TGCGCCAGCAGCGCGGGCAGGGGCCAGAGCTCTGGAAACACCATATATTTT. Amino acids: CASSAGRGQSSGNTIYF. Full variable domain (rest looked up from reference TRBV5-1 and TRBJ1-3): KAGVTQTPRYLIKTRGQQVTLSCSPISGHRSVSWYQQTPGQGLQFLFEYFSETQRNKGNFPGRFSGRQFSNSRSEMNVSTLELGDSALYLCASSAGRGQSSGNTIYFGEGSWLTVV.

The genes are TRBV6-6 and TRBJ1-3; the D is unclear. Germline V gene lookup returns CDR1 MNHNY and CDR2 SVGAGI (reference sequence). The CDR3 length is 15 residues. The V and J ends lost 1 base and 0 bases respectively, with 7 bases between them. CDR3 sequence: CASSYWRISGNTIYF. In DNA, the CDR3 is TGTGCCAGCAGTTACTGGCGGATCTCTGGAAACACCATATATTTT.

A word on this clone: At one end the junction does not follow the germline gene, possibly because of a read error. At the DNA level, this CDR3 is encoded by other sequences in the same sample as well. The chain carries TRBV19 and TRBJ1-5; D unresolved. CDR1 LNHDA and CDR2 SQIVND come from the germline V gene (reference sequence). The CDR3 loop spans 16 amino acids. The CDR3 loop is CASSIQTGFSNQPQHF. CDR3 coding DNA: TGTGCCAGTAGTATCCAAACGGGGTTTAGCAATCAGCCTCAGCATTTT.

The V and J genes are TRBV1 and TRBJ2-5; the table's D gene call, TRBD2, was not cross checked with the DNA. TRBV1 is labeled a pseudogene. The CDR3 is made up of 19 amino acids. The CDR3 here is CTSSHEPGLEVGGKETQYF. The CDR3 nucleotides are TGCACCAGCAGCCACGAACCGGGACTAGAGGTAGGGGGAAAAGAGACCCAGTACTTC.

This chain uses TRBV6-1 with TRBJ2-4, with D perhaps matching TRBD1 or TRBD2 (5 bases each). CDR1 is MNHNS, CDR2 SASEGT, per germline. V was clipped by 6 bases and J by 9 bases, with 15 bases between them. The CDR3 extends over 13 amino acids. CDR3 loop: CASSTRGDRIQYF. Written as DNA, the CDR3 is TGTGCCAGCAGCACTAGAGGGGACCGCATTCAGTACTTC.

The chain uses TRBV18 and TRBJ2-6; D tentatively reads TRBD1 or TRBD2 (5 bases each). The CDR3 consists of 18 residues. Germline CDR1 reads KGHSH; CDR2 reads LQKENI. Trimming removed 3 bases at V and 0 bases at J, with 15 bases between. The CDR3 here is CASSPIGTANSGANVLTF. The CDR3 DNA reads TGTGCCAGCTCACCGATAGGGACCGCCAACTCTGGGGCCAACGTCCTGACTTTC.

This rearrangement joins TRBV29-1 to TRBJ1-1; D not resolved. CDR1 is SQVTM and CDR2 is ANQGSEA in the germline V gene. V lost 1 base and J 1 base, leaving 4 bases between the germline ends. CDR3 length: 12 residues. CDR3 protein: CSVEVPNTEAFF. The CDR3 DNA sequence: TGCAGCGTTGAAGTACCGAACACTGAAGCTTTCTTT. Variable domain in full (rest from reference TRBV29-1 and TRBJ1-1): SAVISQKPSRDICQRGTSLTIQCQVDSQVTMMFWYRQQPGQSLTLIATANQGSEATYESGFVIDKFPISRPNLTFSTLTVSNMSPEDSSIYLCSVEVPNTEAFFGQGTRLTVV.

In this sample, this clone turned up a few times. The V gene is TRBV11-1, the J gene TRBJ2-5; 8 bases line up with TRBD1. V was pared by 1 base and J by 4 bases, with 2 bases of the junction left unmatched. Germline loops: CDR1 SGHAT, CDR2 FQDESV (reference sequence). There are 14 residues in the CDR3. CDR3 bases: TGTGCCAGCAGCTTAGGGGGACAGGTAGAGACCCAGTACTTC. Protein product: CASSLGGQVETQYF.

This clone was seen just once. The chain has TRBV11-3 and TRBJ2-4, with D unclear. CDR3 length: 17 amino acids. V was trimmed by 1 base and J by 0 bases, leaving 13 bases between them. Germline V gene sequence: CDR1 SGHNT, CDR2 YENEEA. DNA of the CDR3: TGTGCCAGCAGCTTAGGGGTCGCGGAGCTAGCCAAAAACATTCAGTACTTC. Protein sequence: CASSLGVAELAKNIQYF.

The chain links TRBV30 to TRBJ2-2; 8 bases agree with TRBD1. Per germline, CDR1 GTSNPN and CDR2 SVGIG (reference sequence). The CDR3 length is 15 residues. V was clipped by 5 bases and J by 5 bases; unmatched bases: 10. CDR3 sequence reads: CAWAGGGALTGELFF. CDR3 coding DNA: TGTGCCTGGGCAGGGGGCGGTGCGTTGACCGGGGAGCTGTTTTTT.

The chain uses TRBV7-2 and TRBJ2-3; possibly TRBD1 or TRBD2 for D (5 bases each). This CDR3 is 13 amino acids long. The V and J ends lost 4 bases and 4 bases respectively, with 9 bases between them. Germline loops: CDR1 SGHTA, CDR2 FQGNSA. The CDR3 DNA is TGTGCCAGCAGCTCACTGGGGGCAGATACGCAGTATTTT. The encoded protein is CASSSLGADTQYF.

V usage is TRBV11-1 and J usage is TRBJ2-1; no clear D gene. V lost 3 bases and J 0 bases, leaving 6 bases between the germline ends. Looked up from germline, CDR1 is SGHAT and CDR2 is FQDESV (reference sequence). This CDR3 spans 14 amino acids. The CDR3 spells CASSLSVSYNEQFF. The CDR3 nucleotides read TGTGCCAGCAGCTTGAGCGTCTCCTACAATGAGCAGTTCTTC.

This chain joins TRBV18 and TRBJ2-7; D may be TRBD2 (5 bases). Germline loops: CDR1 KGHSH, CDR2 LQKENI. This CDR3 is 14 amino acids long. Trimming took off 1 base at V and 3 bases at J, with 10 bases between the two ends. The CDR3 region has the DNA TGTGCCAGCTCACCACTGGGCCGGGGCTACGAGCAGTACTTC. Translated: CASSPLGRGYEQYF.

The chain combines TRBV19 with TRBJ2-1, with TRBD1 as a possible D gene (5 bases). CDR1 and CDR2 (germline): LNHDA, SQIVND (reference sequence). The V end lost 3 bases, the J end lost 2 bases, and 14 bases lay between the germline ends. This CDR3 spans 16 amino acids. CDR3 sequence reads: CASSIGPQGAYNEQFF. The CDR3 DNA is TGTGCCAGTAGTATCGGGCCCCAAGGGGCCTACAATGAGCAGTTCTTC. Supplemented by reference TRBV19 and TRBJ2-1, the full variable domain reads DGGITQSPKYLFRKEGQNVTLSCEQNLNHDAMYWYRQDPGQGLRLIYYSQIVNDFQKGDIAEGYSVSREKKESFPLTVTSAQKNPTAFYLCASSIGPQGAYNEQFFGPGTRLTVL.

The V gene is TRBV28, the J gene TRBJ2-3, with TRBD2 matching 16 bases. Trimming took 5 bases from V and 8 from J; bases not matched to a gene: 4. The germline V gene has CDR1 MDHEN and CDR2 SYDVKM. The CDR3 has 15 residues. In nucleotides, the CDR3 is TGTGCCAGCAGTCTTGGGACTAGCGGGAGGGTTACGCAGTATTTT. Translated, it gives CASSLGTSGRVTQYF. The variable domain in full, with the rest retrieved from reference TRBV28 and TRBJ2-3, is DVKVTQSSRYLVKRTGEKVFLECVQDMDHENMFWYRQDPGLGLRLIYFSYDVKMKEKGDIPEGYSVSREKKERFSLILESASTNQTSMYLCASSLGTSGRVTQYFGPGTRLTVL.

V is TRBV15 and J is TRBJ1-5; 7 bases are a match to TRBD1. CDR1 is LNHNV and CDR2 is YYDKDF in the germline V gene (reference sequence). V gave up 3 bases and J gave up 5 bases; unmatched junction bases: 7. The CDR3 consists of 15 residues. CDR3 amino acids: CATSRTGQRDQPQHF. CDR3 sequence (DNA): TGTGCCACCAGCAGGACGGGACAGAGGGATCAGCCCCAGCATTTT.

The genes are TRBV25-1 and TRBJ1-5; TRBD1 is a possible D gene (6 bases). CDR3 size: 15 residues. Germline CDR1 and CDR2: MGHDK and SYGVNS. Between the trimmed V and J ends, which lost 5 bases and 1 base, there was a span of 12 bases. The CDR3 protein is CASSPEQGSNQPQHF. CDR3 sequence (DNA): TGTGCCAGCAGTCCTGAGCAGGGGAGCAATCAGCCCCAGCATTTT. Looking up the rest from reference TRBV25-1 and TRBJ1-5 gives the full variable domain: EADIYQTPRYLVIGTGKKITLECSQTMGHDKMYWYQQDPGMELHLIHYSYGVNSTEKGDLSSESTVSRIRTEHFPLTLESARPSHTSQYLCASSPEQGSNQPQHFGDGTRLSIL.

CDR3 nucleotide sequence: TGCGCCAGCAGCCTTTCATTCAGGGGGCCGAAAGAAAAACTGTTTTTT. Protein product: CASSLSFRGPKEKLFF. The chain combines TRBV5-1 with TRBJ1-4; 8 bases are a match to TRBD1. This CDR3 contains 16 residues. Germline CDR1 and CDR2: SGHRS and YFSETQ. V lost 4 bases and J lost 8; bases outside the gene matches: 13.

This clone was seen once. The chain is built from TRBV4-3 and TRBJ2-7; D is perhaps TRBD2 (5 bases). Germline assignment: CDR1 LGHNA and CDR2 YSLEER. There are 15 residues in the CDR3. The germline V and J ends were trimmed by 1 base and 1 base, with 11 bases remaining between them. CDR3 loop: CASSQGTLASYEQYF. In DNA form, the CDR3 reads TGCGCCAGCAGCCAAGGGACTCTTGCGTCCTACGAGCAGTACTTC.

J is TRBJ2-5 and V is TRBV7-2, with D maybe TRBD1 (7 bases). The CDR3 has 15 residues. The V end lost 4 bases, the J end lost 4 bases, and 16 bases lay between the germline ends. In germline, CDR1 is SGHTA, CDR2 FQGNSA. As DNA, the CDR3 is TGTGCCAGCAGCTCGCCCGGAGGGGGCGTAGAGACCCAGTACTTC. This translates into CASSSPGGGVETQYF.

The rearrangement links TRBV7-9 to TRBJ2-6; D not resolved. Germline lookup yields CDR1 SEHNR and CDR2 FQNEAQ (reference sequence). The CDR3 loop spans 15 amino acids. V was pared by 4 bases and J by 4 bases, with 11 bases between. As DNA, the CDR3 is TGTGCCAGCAGCTACCTCTTTTCCGGGGCCAACGTCCTGACTTTC. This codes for CASSYLFSGANVLTF.

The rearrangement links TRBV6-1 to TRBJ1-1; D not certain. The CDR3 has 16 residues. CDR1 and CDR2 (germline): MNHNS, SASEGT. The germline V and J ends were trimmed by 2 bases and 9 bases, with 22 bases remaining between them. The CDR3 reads CASSELPASVSEKAFF. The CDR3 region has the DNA TGTGCCAGCAGTGAACTCCCAGCCTCCGTGTCCGAGAAAGCTTTCTTT.

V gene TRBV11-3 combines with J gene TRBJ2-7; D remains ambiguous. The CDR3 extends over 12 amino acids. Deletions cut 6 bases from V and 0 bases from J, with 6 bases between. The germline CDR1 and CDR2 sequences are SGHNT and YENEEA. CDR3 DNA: TGTGCCAGCAGTTCGAGCTCCTACGAGCAGTACTTC. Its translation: CASSSSSYEQYF.

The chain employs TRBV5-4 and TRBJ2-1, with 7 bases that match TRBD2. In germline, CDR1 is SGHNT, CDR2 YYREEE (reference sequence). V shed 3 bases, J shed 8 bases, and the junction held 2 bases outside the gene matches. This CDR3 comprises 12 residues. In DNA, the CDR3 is TGTGCCAGCAGCTGGGGGGGGGATGAGCAGTTCTTC. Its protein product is CASSWGGDEQFF. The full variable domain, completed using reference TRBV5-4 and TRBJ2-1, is ETGVTQSPTHLIKTRGQQVTLRCSSQSGHNTVSWYQQALGQGPQFIFQYYREEENGRGNFPPRFSGLQFPNYSSELNVNALELDDSALYLCASSWGGDEQFFGPGTRLTVL.

This chain's CDR3 is CASSLTGTGVVLDYGYTF. The CDR3 DNA follows: TGTGCCAGCAGCCTAACCGGGACAGGGGTTGTCCTCGACTATGGCTACACCTTC. The chain uses TRBV7-2 and TRBJ1-2, with 10 bases fitting TRBD1. There are 18 residues in the CDR3. J lost 3 bases, V lost 5 bases, and 15 bases had no gene match. Germline values: CDR1 SGHTA, CDR2 FQGNSA.